Following are 10 T cell receptor beta chains from one sample sequenced in a study of cytomegalovirus exposure and HLA in healthy donors. PCR involved 60 Vbeta and 13 Jbeta primers. The assay was immunoSEQ multiplex PCR, and TCRdb's table has in-frame clones only and misses some. This sample carries roughly 80,000 clones, with less than 0.65% going to the ten biggest clones. Sequenced material: PBMCs. Receptors were obtained from a man aged 50-59 years in good health and CMV-seronegative.

The chain recombines TRBV21-1 with TRBJ1-4; the table assigns TRBD1, which was not confirmed against the DNA. TRBV21-1 is deemed a pseudogene. The CDR3 has 16 amino acids. CDR3 bases: TGTGCCAGCAGAAAAAACAGGGTTAGAGCTAATGAAAAACTGTTTTTT. It is translated as CASRKNRVRANEKLFF.

This chain joins TRBV6-4 and TRBJ2-4, with 12 bases matching TRBD2. Germline lookup yields CDR1 MRHNA and CDR2 SNTAGT. This CDR3 contains 14 residues. The J segment lost 6 bases and the V segment lost 6 bases, leaving 3 bases of the junction unmatched. This CDR3 reads CASSPLAGGNIQYF. In DNA, the CDR3 is TGTGCCAGCAGCCCACTAGCGGGGGGAAACATTCAGTACTTC.

V and J are TRBV27 and TRBJ1-1; no firm D call. Trimming pared 3 bases from V and 1 base from J, leaving 6 bases between. Germline loops: CDR1 MNHEY, CDR2 SMNVEV (reference sequence). This CDR3 is built from 13 residues. This chain's CDR3 is CASSFAANTEAFF. The CDR3 region has the DNA TGTGCCAGCAGTTTTGCGGCGAACACTGAAGCTTTCTTT.

The rearrangement joins TRBV27 to TRBJ2-7, with D perhaps matching TRBD1 (6 bases). The CDR3 has 16 amino acids. Germline CDR1 MNHEY, CDR2 SMNVEV (reference sequence). V lost 6 bases and J 5 bases, leaving 23 bases between the germline ends. In DNA, the CDR3 is TGTGCCAGCAGGCGGACGGGGTGGGGGCGCTTAAACGAGCAGTACTTC. Translation gives CASRRTGWGRLNEQYF.

V gene TRBV5-5 combines with J gene TRBJ2-7; TRBD2 is a possible D gene (7 bases). This CDR3 is 18 amino acids long. Trimming stripped 2 bases from V and 6 bases from J, with 27 bases between. CDR1 is SGHKS and CDR2 is YYEKEE in the germline V gene (reference sequence). Here the CDR3 DNA reads TGTGCCAGCAGCTTACAATATTCGGGGAGGGGGGGTATGGTCGAGCAGTACTTC. This encodes CASSLQYSGRGGMVEQYF. Looking up the rest from reference TRBV5-5 and TRBJ2-7 gives the full variable domain: DAGVTQSPTHLIKTRGQQVTLRCSPISGHKSVSWYQQVLGQGPQFIFQYYEKEERGRGNFPDRFSARQFPNYSSELNVNALLLGDSALYLCASSLQYSGRGGMVEQYFGPGTRLTVT.

The chain combines TRBV7-9 with TRBJ1-1; 7 bases line up with TRBD1. The V gene end was trimmed by 5 bases and the J gene end by 0 bases; junction bases not matched to a gene: 6. Germline values: CDR1 SEHNR, CDR2 FQNEAQ (reference sequence). This CDR3 has 15 amino acids. The CDR3 is CASSPLTGMNTEAFF. Written as DNA, the CDR3 is TGTGCCAGCAGCCCGTTGACAGGGATGAACACTGAAGCTTTCTTT.

This chain uses TRBV19 with TRBJ1-1; D not certain. There are 13 residues in the CDR3. Per the germline V gene, CDR1 is LNHDA and CDR2 is SQIVND (reference sequence). V lost 2 bases and J 6 bases, leaving 10 bases between the germline ends. The CDR3 coding sequence is TGTGCCAGTAGTATATTACGTGCGCCTGAAGCTTTCTTT. It encodes CASSILRAPEAFF.

This rearrangement joins TRBV5-8 to TRBJ1-3, with D hard to call. Germline V lookup: CDR1 SGHTS, CDR2 YDEGEE. The V end lost 4 bases, the J end lost 9 bases, and 11 bases lay between the germline ends. The CDR3 is 12 residues long. The CDR3 DNA follows: TGTGCCAGCAGCCGGAGAGAGGCCACCATATATTTT. Translation: CASSRREATIYF.

The chain couples TRBV11-2 to TRBJ1-1; no firm D call. CDR3 length: 13 amino acids. Deletions cut 8 bases from V and 3 bases from J, with 13 bases between. Per the germline V gene, CDR1 is SGHAT and CDR2 is FQNNGV. The CDR3 bases are TGTGCCAGCGGACTGGGAAGGGACACTGAAGCTTTCTTT. Amino acids: CASGLGRDTEAFF.

The chain joins TRBV10-1 to TRBJ2-7, with 9 nucleotides matching TRBD1. From germline, CDR1 is WNHNN and CDR2 SYGVQD (reference sequence). The trim removed 9 bases at V and 6 bases at J, leaving 9 bases unmatched. The CDR3 sequence is 13 residues long. The CDR3 sequence: CASSRTGVREQYF. Here the CDR3 DNA reads TGCGCCAGTTCCCGGACAGGGGTACGCGAGCAGTACTTC.